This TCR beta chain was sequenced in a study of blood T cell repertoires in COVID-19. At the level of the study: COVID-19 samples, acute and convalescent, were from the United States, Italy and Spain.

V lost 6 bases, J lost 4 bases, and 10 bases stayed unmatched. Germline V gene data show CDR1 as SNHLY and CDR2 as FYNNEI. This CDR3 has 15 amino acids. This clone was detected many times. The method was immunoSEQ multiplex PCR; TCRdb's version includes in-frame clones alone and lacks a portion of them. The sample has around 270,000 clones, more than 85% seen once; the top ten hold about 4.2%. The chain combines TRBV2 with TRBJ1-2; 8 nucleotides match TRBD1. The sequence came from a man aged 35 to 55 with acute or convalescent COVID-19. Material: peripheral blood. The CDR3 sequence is CASRMQGALSYGYTF. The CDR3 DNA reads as TGTGCCAGCAGGATGCAGGGGGCGCTCAGCTATGGCTACACCTTC.